The rows below give T cell receptor beta chains drawn from one sample of a study of CD8 T cells in ankylosing spondylitis. Via MiXCR, TCRdb re-called the 5' RACE reads, giving one row per CDR3 protein. The table records under 55,000 distinct CDR3 sequences, roughly 7.4% of them present only once. Sequencing input: blood, either unsorted or a sorted T cell fraction (not recorded which). The receptors were gathered from a female donor with ankylosing spondylitis or in good health (not recorded which). The CDR3 runs from the conserved cysteine through the conserved F or W. The order of the fields is CDR3 length, J gene, D gene, V gene, clone size, CDR3 DNA, CDR3 protein. D genes are given only for firm matches. Some rows mark clone size as missing; the rest say once, few, many or name a class of expanded clone.

len: 14
j_gene: TRBJ1-2
d_gene: NA
v_gene: TRBV7-9
abundance: many
CDR3nt: TGTGCCAGCAGCTTAGCCCAGGCTAACTATGGCTACACCTTC
CDR3aa: CASSLAQANYGYTF

len: 12
j_gene: TRBJ2-2
d_gene: TRBD1
v_gene: TRBV7-2
abundance: many
CDR3nt: TGTGCCAGCAGCTTAGTAAGGGACAGGCTGTTTTTT
CDR3aa: CASSLVRDRLFF

len: 15
j_gene: TRBJ2-1
d_gene: TRBD2
v_gene: TRBV20-1
abundance: many
CDR3nt: TGCAGTGCTAGAGGGGGACTAGCGACTTACAATGAGCAGTTCTTC
CDR3aa: CSARGGLATYNEQFF

len: 11
j_gene: TRBJ1-2
d_gene: NA
v_gene: TRBV20-1
abundance: many
CDR3nt: TGCAGTGCTAGAGCTGGTTATGGCTACACCTTC
CDR3aa: CSARAGYGYTF

len: 19
j_gene: TRBJ2-1
d_gene: TRBD2
v_gene: TRBV3-1
abundance: many
CDR3nt: TGTGCCAGCAGCTCGTGGACTAGCGGGGGCTTAAGCTCCTACAATGAGCAGTTCTTC
CDR3aa: CASSSWTSGGLSSYNEQFF

len: 15
j_gene: TRBJ1-2
d_gene: NA
v_gene: TRBV5-1
abundance: many
CDR3nt: TGCGCCAGCAGCTTGGGACAGGTACCGTTCGATGGCTACACCTTC
CDR3aa: CASSLGQVPFDGYTF

len: 14
j_gene: TRBJ1-1
d_gene: NA
v_gene: TRBV5-1
abundance: many
CDR3nt: TGCGCCAGCAGCGGGGCGGAGGGTAGGACTGAAGCTTTCTTT
CDR3aa: CASSGAEGRTEAFF

len: 14
j_gene: TRBJ1-2
d_gene: TRBD1
v_gene: TRBV18
abundance: many
CDR3nt: TGTGCCAGCTCACGGGACAGGGGACTGGGCGGCTACACCTTC
CDR3aa: CASSRDRGLGGYTF

len: 15
j_gene: TRBJ1-4
d_gene: TRBD1
v_gene: TRBV7-9
abundance: few
CDR3nt: TGTGCCAGCAGCCCCCCGACAGGGGCAAATGAAAAACTGTTTTTT
CDR3aa: CASSPPTGANEKLFF

len: 14
j_gene: TRBJ2-5
d_gene: NA
v_gene: TRBV29-1
abundance: many
CDR3nt: TGCAGCGTCCTCACACAGGAGGCGTGGGAGACCCAGTACTTC
CDR3aa: CSVLTQEAWETQYF

len: 15
j_gene: TRBJ1-5
d_gene: TRBD1
v_gene: TRBV11-2
abundance: many
CDR3nt: TGTGCCAGCAGCGCGGGACAGGGGTCTTTTCAGCCCCAGCATTTT
CDR3aa: CASSAGQGSFQPQHF

len: 15
j_gene: TRBJ1-1
d_gene: NA
v_gene: TRBV9
abundance: many
CDR3nt: TGTGCCAGCAGTCCCCTTTTCCAGGGGTGGACTGAAGCTTTCTTT
CDR3aa: CASSPLFQGWTEAFF

len: 14
j_gene: TRBJ2-1
d_gene: TRBD1
v_gene: TRBV29-1
abundance: many
CDR3nt: TGCAGCGTAGCCGGGACAGGCACATACAATGAGCAGTTCTTC
CDR3aa: CSVAGTGTYNEQFF

len: 12
j_gene: TRBJ2-1
d_gene: NA
v_gene: TRBV30
abundance: many
CDR3nt: TGTGCCTGGAGTGTAAACCGCAATGAGCAGTTCTTC
CDR3aa: CAWSVNRNEQFF

len: 15
j_gene: TRBJ2-1
d_gene: NA
v_gene: TRBV5-1
abundance: many
CDR3nt: TGCGCCAGCAGCCCGGGCCCCGAAGGTTACAATGAGCAGTTCTTC
CDR3aa: CASSPGPEGYNEQFF

len: 13
j_gene: TRBJ1-1
d_gene: NA
v_gene: TRBV3-1
abundance: NA
CDR3nt: TGTGCCAGCAGCCGAGGGACCAACACTGAAGCTTTCTTT
CDR3aa: CASSRGTNTEAFF

len: 15
j_gene: TRBJ1-1
d_gene: NA
v_gene: TRBV11-3
abundance: many
CDR3nt: TGTGCCAGCAGCGTCATGCAGGGGATTTTCAATGAAGCTTTCTTT
CDR3aa: CASSVMQGIFNEAFF

len: 14
j_gene: TRBJ1-5
d_gene: NA
v_gene: TRBV10-3
abundance: NA
CDR3nt: TGTGCCATCAGTTTTCAGGATAGCAATCAGCCCCAGCATTTT
CDR3aa: CAISFQDSNQPQHF

len: 12
j_gene: TRBJ2-5
d_gene: NA
v_gene: TRBV7-6
abundance: NA
CDR3nt: TGTGCCAGCAGCCAGCCCCAAGGAAGTCGGTACTTC
CDR3aa: CASSQPQGSRYF

len: 14
j_gene: TRBJ2-5
d_gene: TRBD1
v_gene: TRBV5-1
abundance: many
CDR3nt: TGCGCCACCAGCCAATTGACAGGGAAAGAGACCCAGTACTTC
CDR3aa: CATSQLTGKETQYF

len: 16
j_gene: TRBJ2-7
d_gene: TRBD2
v_gene: TRBV20-1
abundance: many
CDR3nt: TGCAGTGCTAGAGGCCTCCGCGGGGGGGCCGACTACGAGCAGTACTTC
CDR3aa: CSARGLRGGADYEQYF

len: 14
j_gene: TRBJ2-5
d_gene: NA
v_gene: TRBV29-1
abundance: many
CDR3nt: TGCAGCGTTGAAGTTCGGCTCGGAGGAGAGACCCAGTACTTC
CDR3aa: CSVEVRLGGETQYF

len: 19
j_gene: TRBJ1-2
d_gene: NA
v_gene: TRBV29-1
abundance: few
CDR3nt: TGCAGCGTTGAAGAAGGAGATGGGGGGGGCGATCGGGATCGCTATGGCTACACCTTC
CDR3aa: CSVEEGDGGGDRDRYGYTF

len: 14
j_gene: TRBJ2-3
d_gene: TRBD1
v_gene: TRBV7-2
abundance: NA
CDR3nt: TGTGCCAGCAGCTTCGGGACAGGGCCAGATACGCAGTATTTT
CDR3aa: CASSFGTGPDTQYF

len: 18
j_gene: TRBJ1-2
d_gene: NA
v_gene: TRBV7-2
abundance: NA
CDR3nt: TGTGCCAGCAGCTTAGCGCTGGGTCAGGCCGCAACCCGCTATGGCTACACCTTC
CDR3aa: CASSLALGQAATRYGYTF

len: 16
j_gene: TRBJ2-1
d_gene: TRBD1
v_gene: TRBV6-1
abundance: few
CDR3nt: TGTGCCAGCAGGGAGGGACAGGGCCCATCCTACAATGAGCAGTTCTTC
CDR3aa: CASREGQGPSYNEQFF

len: 14
j_gene: TRBJ2-1
d_gene: TRBD2
v_gene: TRBV10-3
abundance: many
CDR3nt: TGTGCCATCAGTGAGGATCCAGCGGGGGGATCCCAGTTCTTC
CDR3aa: CAISEDPAGGSQFF

len: 16
j_gene: TRBJ2-5
d_gene: TRBD2
v_gene: TRBV20-1
abundance: many
CDR3nt: TGCAGTGCTAGAGAGCTCGTCGGCGGGAGGCAAGAGACCCAGTACTTC
CDR3aa: CSARELVGGRQETQYF

len: 15
j_gene: TRBJ2-7
d_gene: TRBD1
v_gene: TRBV5-1
abundance: many
CDR3nt: TGCGCCAGCAGCTTCGGGACAGGCCTCTCCTACGAGCAGTACTTC
CDR3aa: CASSFGTGLSYEQYF

len: 15
j_gene: TRBJ2-2
d_gene: NA
v_gene: TRBV11-3
abundance: NA
CDR3nt: TGTGCCAGCAGCTTGGTCGGGACGGGCCCCGGGGAGCTGTTTTTT
CDR3aa: CASSLVGTGPGELFF

len: 12
j_gene: TRBJ1-4
d_gene: NA
v_gene: TRBV3-1
abundance: many
CDR3nt: TGTGCCAGCAGCCCAGCTCGTGAAAAACTGTTTTTT
CDR3aa: CASSPAREKLFF

len: 18
j_gene: TRBJ2-4
d_gene: TRBD2
v_gene: TRBV10-2
abundance: many
CDR3nt: TGCGCCAGCAGTGACGGACTAGCGGTCCCTGTAGCCAAAAACATTCAGTACTTC
CDR3aa: CASSDGLAVPVAKNIQYF

len: 14
j_gene: TRBJ1-5
d_gene: NA
v_gene: TRBV28
abundance: many
CDR3nt: TGTGCCAGCAGAGGGTGGCAGGACAATCAGCCCCAGCATTTT
CDR3aa: CASRGWQDNQPQHF

len: 11
j_gene: TRBJ1-1
d_gene: NA
v_gene: TRBV29-1
abundance: many
CDR3nt: TGCAGCGTTGATGCGGGGGAGGGAGCTTTCTTT
CDR3aa: CSVDAGEGAFF

len: 16
j_gene: TRBJ2-5
d_gene: TRBD2
v_gene: TRBV5-1
abundance: many
CDR3nt: TGCGCCAGCAGCCCGGGACTAGCGGGGATCCAAGAGACCCAGTACTTC
CDR3aa: CASSPGLAGIQETQYF

len: 15
j_gene: TRBJ2-1
d_gene: TRBD1
v_gene: TRBV20-1
abundance: many
CDR3nt: TGCAGTGCTAGGGAGCCCCGTGGACAGGTTGATGAGCAGTTCTTC
CDR3aa: CSAREPRGQVDEQFF

len: 14
j_gene: TRBJ2-7
d_gene: NA
v_gene: TRBV20-1
abundance: many
CDR3nt: TGCAGTGCTGTCGGCAAGAAATCATCCTACGAGCAGTACTTC
CDR3aa: CSAVGKKSSYEQYF

len: 10
j_gene: TRBJ2-5
d_gene: NA
v_gene: TRBV5-5
abundance: many
CDR3nt: TGTGCCAGCAGCCAAGAGACCCAGTACTTC
CDR3aa: CASSQETQYF

len: 15
j_gene: TRBJ1-5
d_gene: TRBD1
v_gene: TRBV20-1
abundance: many
CDR3nt: TGCAGTGCTCACAGGGGGACAAATAGCAATCAGCCCCAGCATTTT
CDR3aa: CSAHRGTNSNQPQHF

len: 13
j_gene: TRBJ2-5
d_gene: NA
v_gene: TRBV7-3
abundance: many
CDR3nt: TGTGCCAGCAGCCCCCGGGGTGTAGAGACCCAGTACTTC
CDR3aa: CASSPRGVETQYF

len: 17
j_gene: TRBJ2-3
d_gene: NA
v_gene: TRBV28
abundance: many
CDR3nt: TGTGCCAGCAGAGCCTACGGGGGGACAGCGTCTTCAGATACGCAGTATTTT
CDR3aa: CASRAYGGTASSDTQYF

len: 15
j_gene: TRBJ2-5
d_gene: TRBD1
v_gene: TRBV6-5
abundance: many
CDR3nt: TGTGCCAGCAGTTACTCGTTCAGGGGGCAAGAGACCCAGTACTTC
CDR3aa: CASSYSFRGQETQYF

len: 15
j_gene: TRBJ2-3
d_gene: NA
v_gene: TRBV5-6
abundance: few
CDR3nt: TGTGCCAGCAGCTTGGTTAGCGGCGGGACAGATACGCAGTATTTT
CDR3aa: CASSLVSGGTDTQYF

len: 9
j_gene: TRBJ2-1
d_gene: NA
v_gene: TRBV29-1
abundance: many
CDR3nt: TGCAGCGCCGACAATGAGCAGTTCTTC
CDR3aa: CSADNEQFF

len: 17
j_gene: TRBJ2-3
d_gene: NA
v_gene: TRBV4-2
abundance: many
CDR3nt: TGTGCCAGCAGCCAAGGAGGCTGGGCAGAAGCCACAGATACGCAGTATTTT
CDR3aa: CASSQGGWAEATDTQYF

len: 14
j_gene: TRBJ2-2
d_gene: NA
v_gene: TRBV9
abundance: many
CDR3nt: TGTGCCAGCAGCGTCGGTACCAACACCGGGGAGCTGTTTTTT
CDR3aa: CASSVGTNTGELFF

len: 17
j_gene: TRBJ2-3
d_gene: NA
v_gene: TRBV4-1
abundance: many
CDR3nt: TGCGCCAGCAGCTTAATCGGAGAGATTAGGGGCACAGATACGCAGTATTTT
CDR3aa: CASSLIGEIRGTDTQYF

len: 14
j_gene: TRBJ2-7
d_gene: TRBD1
v_gene: TRBV12-3/TRBV12-4
abundance: many
CDR3nt: TGTGCCAGCAGTCACCGGGACAGTCCCCATTTTGAGTACTTC
CDR3aa: CASSHRDSPHFEYF

len: 14
j_gene: TRBJ1-1
d_gene: NA
v_gene: TRBV3-1
abundance: few
CDR3nt: TGTGCCAGCAGCCCGCAGGGGAAGATCACTGAAGCTTTCTTT
CDR3aa: CASSPQGKITEAFF

len: 15
j_gene: TRBJ2-7
d_gene: NA
v_gene: TRBV20-1
abundance: many
CDR3nt: TGCAGTGCTTATGGGGGGACGACCGGTCGCTACGAGCAGTACTTC
CDR3aa: CSAYGGTTGRYEQYF

len: 20
j_gene: TRBJ2-1
d_gene: TRBD2
v_gene: TRBV4-2
abundance: many
CDR3nt: TGTGCCAGCAGCCACAGACTAGCGGGGGGCCAAGTGAGCTCCTACAATGAGCAGTTCTTC
CDR3aa: CASSHRLAGGQVSSYNEQFF

len: 13
j_gene: TRBJ1-1
d_gene: NA
v_gene: TRBV20-1
abundance: few
CDR3nt: TGCAGTGCCAAACAGGGCCTGAACACTGAAGCTTTCTTT
CDR3aa: CSAKQGLNTEAFF